The 9 T cell receptor beta chains presented below share a single source sample, sequenced in a study of blood T cell repertoires in COVID-19. Using immunoSEQ multiplex PCR, the repertoire was profiled, and TCRdb retains in-frame clones only, with some absent. The data hold about 270,000 clones, with roughly nine tenths observed a single time. The specimen sequenced was PBMCs or T cells enriched from blood (not recorded which). These receptors all come from a woman between 18 and 29 years old who had recovered from COVID-19.

The CDR3 sequence: CSASGTGWQDYTF. The CDR3 DNA is TGCAGTGCAAGTGGGACAGGGTGGCAAGACTACACCTTC. The genes are TRBV20-1 and TRBJ1-2, with 9 bases aligning to TRBD1. Looked up from germline, CDR1 is DFQATT and CDR2 is SNEGSKA (reference sequence). The V and J ends lost 6 bases and 10 bases, in that order; junction bases with no gene match: 12. The CDR3 has 13 residues.

V is TRBV5-4 and J is TRBJ1-2; 8 positions agree with TRBD1. Germline CDR1 SGHNT, CDR2 YYREEE (reference sequence). Trimming took 8 bases from V and 5 from J; bases not matched to a gene: 8. This CDR3 contains 13 residues. Here the CDR3 DNA reads TGTGCCAGTGTGGGGGACAGGTCGTATGGCTACACCTTC. Translation: CASVGDRSYGYTF.

The genes are TRBV29-1 and TRBJ2-3; D possibly corresponds to TRBD2 (6 bases). This CDR3 comprises 13 residues. The V end lost 3 bases, the J end lost 1 base, and 8 bases lay between the germline ends. CDR1 and CDR2 from the germline V gene are SQVTM and ANQGSEA. CDR3 amino acids: CSVDERGTDTQYF. CDR3 in DNA: TGCAGCGTTGATGAGCGGGGCACAGATACGCAGTATTTT.

The chain uses TRBV19 and TRBJ1-1; D gene ambiguous. Per germline, CDR1 LNHDA and CDR2 SQIVND (reference sequence). The CDR3 contains 13 residues. The V end was cut by 3 bases, the J end by 5 bases, with 10 bases between. Here the CDR3 DNA reads TGTGCCAGTAGTATGGGGAGAGGGACTGAAGCTTTCTTT. Amino acid sequence: CASSMGRGTEAFF.

In its sample, this clone was seen once. The chain combines TRBV5-1 with TRBJ1-1, with 9 bases aligning to TRBD1. This CDR3 has 15 amino acids. Germline CDR1 and CDR2: SGHRS and YFSETQ. Trimming cost V 4 bases and J 0 bases; bases outside gene matches: 4. The CDR3 DNA is TGCGCCAGCAGCGCCCGACAGGGGGTGAACACTGAAGCTTTCTTT. Protein sequence: CASSARQGVNTEAFF.

This sequence joins TRBV5-1 and TRBJ2-1; 11 bases map to TRBD1. Germline assignment: CDR1 SGHRS and CDR2 YFSETQ. Trimming cost V 1 base and J 7 bases; bases outside gene matches: 10. The CDR3 covers 17 residues. The CDR3 spells CASSLSTGQGAGNEQFF. DNA of the CDR3: TGCGCCAGCAGCTTGTCGACCGGACAGGGGGCAGGTAATGAGCAGTTCTTC.

In this sample, this clone turned up once. The V and J genes are TRBV2 and TRBJ1-1, with TRBD1 matching 9 bases. The CDR3 sequence is 13 residues long. Germline CDR1 reads SNHLY; CDR2 reads FYNNEI. With V trimmed by 7 bases and J by 7 bases, 7 bases remained unmatched. As DNA, the CDR3 is TGTGCCAGCAATCTACCGGGACAGGGTGAAGCTTTCTTT. Its translation is CASNLPGQGEAFF.

V and J are TRBV6-4 and TRBJ1-6, with 7 bases fitting TRBD1. There are 14 residues in the CDR3. CDR1 and CDR2 (germline): MRHNA, SNTAGT. The V segment lost 5 bases and the J segment 10 bases; nucleotides outside the gene matches: 8. The CDR3 DNA sequence: TGTGCCAGCAGTCAGACAGGGATAAGGTCACCCCTCCACTTT. It translates to CASSQTGIRSPLHF.

The V and J genes are TRBV2 and TRBJ2-1; D is perhaps TRBD2 (6 bases). The germline gives CDR1 SNHLY, CDR2 FYNNEI. Trimming removed 6 bases from V and 3 bases from J, with 18 bases in between. The CDR3 covers 16 residues. DNA of the CDR3: TGTGCCAGCAGAGAAACTCTAGCGAAAAGCTACAATGAGCAGTTCTTC. Translating gives CASRETLAKSYNEQFF.